This TCR beta chain was sequenced in a study of tumor and adjacent non-tumor tissue in lung cancer. Of note for this clonotype: Germline and junction disagree at one end, which may indicate a read error.

The germline V gene has CDR1 LGHNA and CDR2 YSLEER. This CDR3 spans 17 amino acids. The library came from three nested PCR rounds adapted from ARM-PCR protocols. Each CDR3 protein is one row after TCRdb ran MiXCR on the multiplex PCR reads. The sample records under 85,000 distinct CDR3 sequences, more than 65% being singletons. This sample's RNA came from whole unsorted tissue. The normal lung tissue was taken more than 3 cm from the tumor edge. The TCR comes from a man between 65 and 85 years old with non-small cell lung cancer. The sequenced sample was distant non-tumor lung tissue. The genes are TRBV4-3 and TRBJ2-3, with 9 bases that match TRBD2. For the CDR3, the DNA is TGCACCAGCAGTCAAGATGGGCCTAGCGGGACAACAGATACGCAGTATTTT. Translation: CTSSQDGPSGTTDTQYF.